The next 20 T cell receptor beta chains were all read from a single sample in a study of blood T cells in healthy people across ages (dated by TCRdb to about 2015). Library preparation was by 5' RACE. The sequencer was an Illumina HiSeq 2500. A second PCR of roughly 7 to 11 cycles was run with a J-beta primer mix and a sample-barcoded 5' primer. TCRdb's own reprocessing of the public reads used fastp at Q25 and MiXCR and kept productive beta chains. Rows with a matching CDR3 protein are joined into one entry that keeps the most common DNA and genes. The sample yields over a million distinct CDR3 sequences; around 43% were counted once. The biggest ten clones account for approximately 20% of the sample. The specimen was blood. These receptors came from a woman aged 55-70 years in good health.

This clonotype was picked up one time. V and J are TRBV7-8 and TRBJ2-1; D is tentatively TRBD1 or TRBD2 (5 bases each). Trimming removed 3 bases at V and 7 bases at J, with 16 bases between. CDR3 length equals 15 residues. The V gene's germline CDR1 is SGHVS and CDR2 FQNEAQ. The CDR3 DNA sequence: TGTGCCAGCAGCTTGGGGGTAGGGTTGGGGAATGAGCAGTTCTTC. The encoded protein is CASSLGVGLGNEQFF.

V and J are TRBV25-1 and TRBJ1-1; possibly TRBD1 for D (6 bases). The ends were cut back, 5 bases at V and 1 base at J, with 14 bases in the middle. The CDR3 loop spans 15 amino acids. Germline CDR1 reads MGHDK; CDR2 reads SYGVNS. The CDR3 loop is CASSLRTAKNTEAFF. In DNA form, the CDR3 reads TGTGCCAGCAGTTTACGGACAGCCAAGAACACTGAAGCTTTCTTT.

This clonotype was counted a few times. CDR3 sequence: CASSAPPGEQFF. In nucleotides, the CDR3 is TGTGCCAGCAGTGCTCCACCTGGTGAGCAGTTCTTC. This chain links TRBV6-1 with TRBJ2-1, with D unclear. Trimming took off 4 bases at V and 9 bases at J, with 10 bases between the two ends. The CDR3 consists of 12 residues. In germline, CDR1 is MNHNS, CDR2 SASEGT.

This chain joins TRBV7-2 and TRBJ2-1; 7 bases agree with TRBD2. V trimming: 4 bases; J trimming: 8 bases; junction bases outside the gene matches: 8. Germline loops: CDR1 SGHTA, CDR2 FQGNSA. The CDR3 is made up of 14 amino acids. As DNA, the CDR3 is TGTGCCAGCAGCTGGGACTATAGTTTCGATGAGCAGTTCTTC. It specifies CASSWDYSFDEQFF.

V usage is TRBV9 and J usage is TRBJ2-6, with D hard to call. V was trimmed by 0 bases and J by 0 bases, leaving 10 bases between them. Per germline, CDR1 SGDLS and CDR2 YYNGEE. CDR3 length equals 17 residues. The CDR3 nucleotides are TGTGCCAGCAGCGTAGTTTCCCCGCGCTCTGGGGCCAACGTCCTGACTTTC. It is translated as CASSVVSPRSGANVLTF.

The V gene is TRBV20-1, the J gene TRBJ2-7; D might be TRBD1 (5 bases). CDR1 is DFQATT, CDR2 SNEGSKA, per germline (reference sequence). The CDR3 extends over 13 amino acids. Trimming removed 0 bases from V and 3 bases from J, with 9 bases in between. Here the CDR3 reads CSARETVNYEQYF. The CDR3 coding sequence is TGCAGTGCTAGAGAGACAGTGAACTACGAGCAGTACTTC.

The V gene is TRBV2, the J gene TRBJ2-5; TRBD2 matches 10 bases. The V gene's germline CDR1 is SNHLY and CDR2 FYNNEI. The V and J ends lost 0 bases and 5 bases, in that order; junction bases with no gene match: 3. The CDR3 has 15 residues. The CDR3 spells CASSEALAGGETQYF. The CDR3 region has the DNA TGTGCCAGCAGTGAAGCCTTAGCGGGAGGCGAGACCCAGTACTTC. Together with reference TRBV2 and TRBJ2-5, the CDR3 gives the full variable domain: EPEVTQTPSHQVTQMGQEVILRCVPISNHLYFYWYRQILGQKVEFLVSFYNNEISEKSEIFDDQFSVERPDGSNFTLKIRSTKLEDSAMYFCASSEALAGGETQYFGPGTRLLVL.

This clonotype appeared a few times. The rearrangement links TRBV6-1 to TRBJ2-7; the D gene is possibly TRBD1 (9 bases). Trimming shortened V by 6 bases and J by 3 bases, and 27 bases separated the two germline ends. This CDR3 spans 18 amino acids. Germline assignment: CDR1 MNHNS and CDR2 SASEGT. The CDR3 DNA reads as TGTGCCAGCAGACGGGGACAGGGACTAGGCCCAGGATACTACGAGCAGTACTTC. This sequence encodes CASRRGQGLGPGYYEQYF.

This chain connects TRBV29-1 to TRBJ2-7, with 9 positions matching TRBD1. J was trimmed by 7 bases and V by 0 bases; bases with no gene match: 16. CDR1 SQVTM and CDR2 ANQGSEA come from the germline V gene. This CDR3 contains 17 residues. CDR3 in DNA: TGCAGCGTTGAAGATCCGACGAACAGGGGGCTAAGTTTTGAGCAGTACTTC. Encoded protein: CSVEDPTNRGLSFEQYF.

This clonotype was counted a single time. Compared with germline, one end of the junction differs, possibly owing to a read error. The chain joins TRBV2 to TRBJ2-3; 10 bases match TRBD2. Germline lookup yields CDR1 SNHLY and CDR2 FYNNEI. This CDR3 region has 16 residues. The CDR3 reads CASSAASGRSADTQYF. Here the CDR3 DNA reads TGTGCCAGCAGTGCTGCTAGCGGGAGATCCGCAGATACACAGTATTTT.

This clonotype was seen just once. The rearrangement uses TRBV9 and TRBJ2-7, with TRBD2 identical over 7 bases. CDR3 size: 15 residues. Germline assignment: CDR1 SGDLS and CDR2 YYNGEE. The junction had 6 bases not matched to a gene; V was cut back by 2 bases and J by 1 base. The CDR3 sequence: CASSVGGVGSYEQYF. In DNA, the CDR3 is TGTGCCAGCAGCGTTGGGGGGGTGGGTTCCTACGAGCAGTACTTC.

This clonotype is a singleton in its sample. V is TRBV5-1 and J is TRBJ1-1; 11 nucleotides agree with TRBD1. The CDR3 is 15 amino acids. Germline loops: CDR1 SGHRS, CDR2 YFSETQ. Trimming at V came to 4 bases and at J to 10 bases, leaving 12 bases not matched to a gene. CDR3 DNA sequence: TGCGCCAGCAGCGGCAGTGTTGGGACAGGGGGAACAGCTTTCTTT. Protein: CASSGSVGTGGTAFF.

This clonotype appeared a few times. The genes are TRBV29-1 and TRBJ2-5, with D tentatively TRBD2 (6 bases). CDR1 is SQVTM, CDR2 ANQGSEA, per germline. The CDR3 extends over 14 amino acids. V was shortened by 0 bases and J by 0 bases, with 8 bases between the two germline ends. As DNA, the CDR3 is TGCAGCGTTGAAGACCGCGGGAACCAAGAGACCCAGTACTTC. It is translated as CSVEDRGNQETQYF.

Comment on this clonotype: Compared with germline, one end of the junction differs, possibly owing to a read error. The rearrangement uses TRBV4-2 and TRBJ1-4, with a tentative D call TRBD1 (6 bases). The germline V gene encodes CDR1 LGHNA and CDR2 YNFKEQ. The length of the CDR3 is 16 residues. The CDR3 sequence is CVSSQQQGATNEKLFF. The DNA of the CDR3 is TGTGTCAGCAGCCAACAACAGGGTGCAACTAATGAAAAACTGTTTTTT.

J is TRBJ2-3 and V is TRBV20-1, with D possibly matching TRBD2 (6 bases). V lost 6 bases, J lost 3 bases, and 10 bases lay in between. Germline CDR1 is DFQATT and CDR2 is SNEGSKA (reference sequence). CDR3 length equals 12 residues. The CDR3 sequence: CSAGRETDTQYF. The DNA for the CDR3 is TGCAGTGCCGGGCGGGAAACAGATACGCAGTATTTT.

Ten or more counts support this clonotype. The rearrangement joins TRBV5-6 to TRBJ2-7; 8 nucleotides line up with TRBD1. The V gene end was trimmed by 4 bases and the J gene end by 5 bases; junction bases not matched to a gene: 5. There are 13 residues in the CDR3. CDR1 and CDR2 from the germline V gene are SGHDT and YYEEEE. The CDR3 sequence is CASSGQGIDEQYF. Written as DNA, the CDR3 is TGTGCCAGCAGCGGACAGGGAATCGACGAGCAGTACTTC.

The chain has TRBV29-1 and TRBJ2-5, with D possibly being TRBD2 (6 bases). The DNA end favors TRBJ2-7, so the J call may be wrong. CDR1 and CDR2 (germline): SQVTM, ANQGSEA. The CDR3 is 15 residues long. CDR3 region: CSVGDRVGSAYEQYF. In DNA, the CDR3 is TGCAGCGTTGGAGATCGCGTCGGGAGCGCTTACGAGCAGTACTTC.

This clonotype was found once. The junction departs from germline at one end; a sequencing error may be responsible. This rearrangement joins TRBV6-6 to TRBJ1-1; perhaps TRBD1 as D (5 bases). The length of the CDR3 is 13 residues. Per the germline V gene, CDR1 is MNHNY and CDR2 is SVGAGI (reference sequence). In DNA, the CDR3 is TGTGCCAGCAGTGACTCAGGAGGGGTTGAAGCTTTCTTT. It specifies CASSDSGGVEAFF.

The V and J genes are TRBV20-1 and TRBJ2-5; tentatively, D is TRBD2 (5 bases). The CDR3 has 14 residues. V lost 3 bases and J lost 8, with 19 bases in between. Per germline, CDR1 DFQATT and CDR2 SNEGSKA (reference sequence). In DNA, the CDR3 is TGCAGTGCTAGGGGGTCAGGACTTCTGGGAACCCAGTACTTC. Translated: CSARGSGLLGTQYF.

Comment on this clonotype: One base away lies a much larger clone, so this may be a sequencing read error. The chain has TRBV11-1 and TRBJ2-1; D ambiguous. There are 12 residues in the CDR3. From germline, CDR1 is SGHAT and CDR2 FQDESV (reference sequence). CDR3 sequence: CTSSFGESEQFF. CDR3 sequence (DNA): TGTACCAGCAGCTTCGGAGAGAGTGAGCAGTTCTTC. Together with reference TRBV11-1 and TRBJ2-1, the CDR3 gives the full variable domain: EAEVAQSPRYKITEKSQAVAFWCDPISGHATLYWYRQILGQGPELLVQFQDESVVDDSQLPKDRFSAERLKGVDSTLKIQPAELGDSAMYLCTSSFGESEQFFGPGTRLTVL.